The next 25 T cell receptor beta chains were all read from a single sample in a study of molecular identifiers for immune sequencing clone quantification (dated by TCRdb to 2016 to 2018). Libraries came from PCR. The instrument was an Illumina HiSeq 4000. The raw public data were reprocessed by TCRdb itself: fastp quality trimming at Q25, MiXCR clonotype calling, in-frame beta chains only. When rows share a CDR3 protein, they turn into one entry using the most common DNA and genes. The sample has more than 300,000 distinct CDR3 sequences on record, 20% to 25% of them singletons. The ten largest account for approximately 0.8% of the sample. Sequences were obtained from naive CD8+ T cells from blood, with Jurkat cell RNA spiked in. What the cell subset or site label conveys for this sample: FACS-sorted CD8+CD4-CCR7+CD45RA+ naive T cells. The receptors shown here come from a human donor in good health. Some libraries in this study had Jurkat cell RNA spiked in.

V and J are TRBV4-3 and TRBJ2-1; no definite D call. Looked up from germline, CDR1 is LGHNA and CDR2 is YSLEER. Trimming left V 1 base short and J 6 bases short, with 16 bases between. The CDR3 is 16 amino acids. As DNA, the CDR3 is TGCGCCAGCAGCCAAGTAAAGCAGGTCCATGGCAATGAGCAGTTCTTC. It translates to CASSQVKQVHGNEQFF.

To note about this clonotype: Just one base apart from a much larger clone, this may be a read error. The V and J genes are TRBV5-1 and TRBJ2-6; 7 nucleotides agree with TRBD1. This CDR3 comprises 18 residues. Looked up from germline, CDR1 is SGHRS and CDR2 is YFSETQ. The chain's CDR3 is CASSLLYAQRAGGNVLTF. For the CDR3, the DNA is TGCGCCAGCAGCCTCCTCTACGCTCAGCGCGCAGGGGGCAACGTCCTGACTTTC.

Comments on this clonotype: A much more abundant neighbour one base away suggests this may be a read error. V gene TRBV11-2 combines with J gene TRBJ2-1; 14 nucleotides agree with TRBD2. The CDR3 loop spans 14 amino acids. V trimming: 8 bases; J trimming: 8 bases; junction bases outside the gene matches: 5. CDR1 is SGHAT, CDR2 FQNNGV, per germline. CDR3 loop: CASGGTSGSDEQFF. In DNA form, the CDR3 reads TGTGCCAGCGGCGGGACTAGCGGGAGTGATGAGCAGTTCTTC.

Remarks on this clonotype: A much larger clone is a single base away; this may be a read error. The CDR3 loop reads CASSPPMTGQYPLDIQYF. The CDR3 region has the DNA TGTGCCAGCAGCCCGCCGATGACAGGGCAATACCCTTTGGACATTCAGTACTTC. The rearrangement uses TRBV7-6 and TRBJ2-4; TRBD1 aligns across 7 bases. Unmatched junction bases numbered 21, after V lost 5 bases and J lost 8 bases. The CDR3 loop spans 18 amino acids. Germline CDR1 SGHVS, CDR2 FNYEAQ.

A word on this clonotype: Its ends do not fully match the called genes, so a read error is possible. The V call is TRBV12-3 or TRBV12-4, the J call TRBJ2-7; no clear D. The CDR3 loop spans 14 amino acids. The CDR3 here is CASSLDGPSHEQYF. The CDR3 DNA sequence: TGTGCCAGCAGTTTAGATGGTCCCTCCCACGAGCAGTACTTC.

The table lists this clonotype with a few counts. This chain joins TRBV3-1 and TRBJ1-1, with D possibly matching TRBD1 (6 bases). Germline CDR1 is LGHDT and CDR2 is YNNKEL (reference sequence). Deletions cut 6 bases from V and 6 bases from J, with 26 bases between. This CDR3 is 17 amino acids long. The CDR3 DNA sequence: TGTGCCAGCAGAACAACGAAAGGGGGACACCCAAACGCTGAAGCTTTCTTT. It encodes CASRTTKGGHPNAEAFF.

This chain connects TRBV20-1 to TRBJ2-3, with 9 bases aligning to TRBD2. The CDR3 has 13 residues. The germline CDR1 and CDR2 sequences are DFQATT and SNEGSKA (reference sequence). V was clipped by 3 bases and J by 8 bases; unmatched bases: 6. CDR3 residues: CSARPSGEVTQYF. CDR3 nucleotides: TGCAGTGCTAGGCCTAGCGGGGAGGTTACGCAGTATTTT.

As regards this clonotype: Being one base from a much bigger clone, this may be a read error. The chain recombines TRBV12-3 or TRBV12-4 with TRBJ2-1; D is unclear. The CDR3 covers 14 residues. CDR3 loop: CASGLGPEQPEQFF. The CDR3 bases are TGTGCCAGCGGTTTAGGCCCGGAGCAGCCAGAGCAGTTCTTC.

The rearrangement uses TRBV13 and TRBJ2-3; 7 nucleotides match TRBD2. The CDR3 has 15 residues. CDR1 is PRHDT, CDR2 FYEKMQ, per germline (reference sequence). V shed 3 bases and J 2 bases; nucleotides not matched to a gene: 5. CDR3 protein: CASSFTGGLTDTQYF. CDR3 DNA sequence: TGTGCCAGCAGCTTTACGGGGGGACTCACAGATACGCAGTATTTT.

This clonotype was observed at least ten times. The rearrangement joins TRBV28 to TRBJ1-5; D is undetermined. V was clipped by 7 bases and J by 0 bases, with 25 bases between them. From germline, CDR1 is MDHEN and CDR2 SYDVKM. The CDR3 length is 19 residues. The DNA for the CDR3 is TGTGCCAGCACGGAGAGAAGCCATTTAGCCAGATATAGCAATCAGCCCCAGCATTTT. Encoded protein: CASTERSHLARYSNQPQHF.

On this clonotype: One junction end disagrees with the germline gene, perhaps due to a read error. The chain is built from TRBV7-6 and TRBJ2-7; 8 bases map to TRBD1. This CDR3 comprises 14 residues. Germline V gives CDR1 SGHVS, CDR2 FNYEAQ. CDR3 sequence reads: CASSTGGLSYVQYF. The CDR3 DNA reads as TGTGCCAGCAGCACAGGGGGACTCTCCTACGTGCAGTACTTC.

This clonotype came up many times. The J gene is TRBJ2-5, the V gene TRBV5-1; D gene unclear. This CDR3 has 18 amino acids. The V gene lost 0 bases and the J gene lost 4 bases, with 22 bases spanning the gap. Per the germline V gene, CDR1 is SGHRS and CDR2 is YFSETQ. The CDR3 reads CASSLGGLGRFNGETQYF. The DNA of the CDR3 is TGCGCCAGCAGCTTGGGCGGCCTGGGCAGGTTCAATGGAGAGACCCAGTACTTC.

This clonotype was found many times. The gene calls are TRBV7-9 and TRBJ2-7; possible D gene TRBD2, 6 bases. The CDR3 loop spans 16 amino acids. With 5 bases removed from V and 2 bases from J, the gap between germline ends came to 19 bases. CDR1 is SEHNR and CDR2 is FQNEAQ in the germline V gene (reference sequence). Written as DNA, the CDR3 is TGTGCCAGCAGCCCGCGGGATCCCAGGGAACCCTACGAGCAGTACTTC. Translated: CASSPRDPREPYEQYF.

This clonotype turned up a few times. The gene calls are TRBV19 and TRBJ1-5; 10 bases are a match to TRBD1. Germline V lookup: CDR1 LNHDA, CDR2 SQIVND (reference sequence). This CDR3 is built from 15 residues. J was trimmed by 4 bases and V by 3 bases; bases with no gene match: 3. CDR3 region: CASSIWTGGNQPQHF. CDR3 nucleotides: TGTGCCAGTAGTATCTGGACAGGGGGTAATCAGCCCCAGCATTTT.

This clonotype turned up a few times. The chain couples TRBV19 to TRBJ2-2, with D possibly being TRBD1 or TRBD2 (5 bases each). Germline CDR1 is LNHDA and CDR2 is SQIVND (reference sequence). V was trimmed by 2 bases and J by 4 bases, leaving 14 bases between them. The CDR3 consists of 16 residues. CDR3 bases: TGTGCCAGTAGTATACGGGTGGGGGACGGCACCGGGGAGCTGTTTTTT. Its translation: CASSIRVGDGTGELFF.

This clonotype was found many times. The rearrangement joins TRBV10-2 to TRBJ1-1; D is uncertain. The CDR3 totals 11 residues. Trimming stripped 2 bases from V and 7 bases from J, with 5 bases between. Germline V lookup: CDR1 WSHSY, CDR2 SAAADI. The CDR3 protein is CASSEGDEAFF. The DNA of the CDR3 is TGCGCCAGCAGTGAGGGTGATGAAGCTTTCTTT.

This clonotype was counted at least ten times. V is TRBV5-6 and J is TRBJ2-7; D is unclear. The V end was cut by 2 bases, the J end by 6 bases, with 9 bases between. CDR1 SGHDT and CDR2 YYEEEE come from the germline V gene. The CDR3 extends over 12 amino acids. Here the CDR3 reads CASSLEPTEQYF. In DNA form, the CDR3 reads TGTGCCAGCAGCTTAGAGCCCACCGAGCAGTACTTC.

This clonotype has at least ten counts. The rearrangement uses TRBV4-1 and TRBJ1-5; D not resolved. Germline lookup yields CDR1 MGHRA and CDR2 YSYEKL. This CDR3 comprises 13 residues. V was cut by 4 bases and J by 5 bases, with 9 bases left in between. CDR3: CASSPLLDQPQHF. DNA of the CDR3: TGCGCCAGCAGCCCTCTTTTGGATCAGCCCCAGCATTTT.

Concerning this clonotype: A read error may explain this, as a much larger clone is one base away. CDR3 bases: TGTGTCAGCAGCCTAAACCCGGACCTGACTGAAGCTTTCTTT. Amino acid sequence: CVSSLNPDLTEAFF. The chain recombines TRBV5-3 with TRBJ1-1; D unresolved. TRBV5-3 is known as an ORF, though its function is uncertain. This CDR3 is built from 14 residues.

The chain joins TRBV29-1 to TRBJ2-2, with 8 bases fitting TRBD2. The CDR3 covers 15 residues. CDR1 and CDR2 from the germline V gene are SQVTM and ANQGSEA. The V gene end was trimmed by 7 bases and the J gene end by 4 bases; junction bases not matched to a gene: 11. The CDR3 nucleotides read TGCAGCGCCCTTGACGCGGGAGGAATCACCGGGGAGCTGTTTTTT. The encoded protein is CSALDAGGITGELFF.

This clonotype was seen at least ten times. The rearrangement uses TRBV30 and TRBJ2-7; D call uncertain. Germline lookup yields CDR1 GTSNPN and CDR2 SVGIG (reference sequence). The CDR3 runs 13 residues. The V gene lost 0 bases and the J gene lost 3 bases, with 9 bases spanning the gap. The chain's CDR3 is CAWSVSGDYEQYF. The CDR3 coding sequence is TGTGCCTGGAGTGTCTCTGGGGACTACGAGCAGTACTTC. The whole variable domain, remainder taken from reference TRBV30 and TRBJ2-7, is SQTIHQWPATLVQPVGSPLSLECTVEGTSNPNLYWYRQAAGRGLQLLFYSVGIGQISSEVPQNLSASRPQDRQFILSSKKLLLSDSGFYLCAWSVSGDYEQYFGPGTRLTVT.

This chain joins TRBV20-1 and TRBJ1-3; D is perhaps TRBD1 (5 bases). Looked up from germline, CDR1 is DFQATT and CDR2 is SNEGSKA (reference sequence). This CDR3 has 15 residues. Trimming cost V 0 bases and J 4 bases, with 13 bases left between them. DNA of the CDR3: TGCAGTGCTAGAGATAGGCAGGGAGGGGGAAACACCATATATTTT. Its translation is CSARDRQGGGNTIYF.

This clonotype was detected many times. The chain joins TRBV29-1 to TRBJ2-7; tentative D call: TRBD1 (6 bases). The CDR3 is 13 residues long. Deletions cut 8 bases from V and 2 bases from J, with 16 bases between. Germline CDR1 reads SQVTM; CDR2 reads ANQGSEA. CDR3 bases: TGCAGCATGAGGTGCCGGGACACCTACGAGCAGTACTTC. It codes for CSMRCRDTYEQYF.

This clonotype has more than one count but fewer than ten. V is TRBV13 and J is TRBJ2-5; 8 nucleotides align to TRBD2. Germline V gives CDR1 PRHDT, CDR2 FYEKMQ (reference sequence). After removal of 5 bases from V and 0 bases from J, the junction contained 5 bases not matched to a gene. The CDR3 has 15 amino acids. The CDR3 DNA sequence: TGTGCCAGCAGCGACGGGACTAGGTACCAAGAGACCCAGTACTTC. It yields the protein CASSDGTRYQETQYF.

This clonotype was counted ten times or more. The V and J genes are TRBV29-1 and TRBJ2-5; weak D call: TRBD2 (6 bases). CDR3 size: 13 residues. Trimming pared 4 bases from V and 0 bases from J, leaving 9 bases between. Per the germline V gene, CDR1 is SQVTM and CDR2 is ANQGSEA. CDR3 amino acids: CSVVQRDQETQYF. CDR3 bases: TGCAGCGTTGTGCAGCGGGACCAAGAGACCCAGTACTTC.